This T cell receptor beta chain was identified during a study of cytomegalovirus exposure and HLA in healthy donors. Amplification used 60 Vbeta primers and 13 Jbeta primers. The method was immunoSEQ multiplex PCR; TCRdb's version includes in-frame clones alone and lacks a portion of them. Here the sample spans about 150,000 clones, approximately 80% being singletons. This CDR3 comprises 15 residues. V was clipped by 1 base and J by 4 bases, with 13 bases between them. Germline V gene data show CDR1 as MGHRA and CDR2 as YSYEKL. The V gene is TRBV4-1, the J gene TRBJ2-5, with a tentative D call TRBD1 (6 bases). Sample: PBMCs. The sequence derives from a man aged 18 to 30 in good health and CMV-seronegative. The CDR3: CASSQVDRLGETQYF. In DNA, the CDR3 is TGCGCCAGCAGCCAAGTAGACAGGTTGGGAGAGACCCAGTACTTC.